A selection of T cell receptor beta chains follows, all from one sample in a study of cytomegalovirus exposure and HLA in healthy donors. The method was immunoSEQ multiplex PCR; TCRdb's version includes in-frame clones alone and lacks a portion of them. The sample lists roughly 250,000 clones; roughly 80% were seen once. What was sequenced was PBMCs. The receptors come from a girl under 10 years old in good health and CMV-seronegative. CDR3s include the opening cysteine and the closing phenylalanine or tryptophan. A D gene is named only where the DNA matches it firmly. Some rows have no size entry. The others give once, few or many, or a class for an expanded clone.

.	TRBD1	TRBV10-3	TRBJ1-3	14	TGTGCCATCACCACGGGGACAGACAGAAACACCATATATTTT	CAITTGTDRNTIYF
.	TRBD2	TRBV7-8	TRBJ2-3	18	TGTGCCAGCAGCTTTCCCGGGACTAGCGGGGGTAGCACAGATACGCAGTATTTT	CASSFPGTSGGSTDTQYF
.	TRBD2	TRBV25-1	TRBJ2-3	16	TGTGCCAGCAGTGAATGGTCTAGCGGGCAAACAGATACGCAGTATTTT	CASSEWSSGQTDTQYF
.	TRBD1	TRBV28	TRBJ1-4	14	TGTGCCAGCAGTTCATACAGGGGTAATGAAAAACTGTTTTTT	CASSSYRGNEKLFF
.	.	TRBV11-2	TRBJ1-5	13	TGTGCCAGCAGCTTAGAGCCAGGGCAGCCCCAGCATTTT	CASSLEPGQPQHF
.	TRBD2	TRBV4-2	TRBJ2-7	15	TGTGCCAGCAGCCAAGAATGGCGGGAGTACGACGAGCAGTACTTC	CASSQEWREYDEQYF
.	TRBD1	TRBV5-4	TRBJ1-2	15	TGTGCCAGCAGCCGCCCGGGACAGGGGGCATTGGGCTACACCTTC	CASSRPGQGALGYTF
.	.	TRBV4-1	TRBJ1-1	20	TGCGCCAGCAGCCGCGCAGAGGAGTCACACAGGAGGGAGCGGGGCTGTGAAGCTTTCTTT	CASSRAEESHRRERGCEAFF
.	TRBD2	TRBV9	TRBJ2-5	14	TGTGCCAGCAGCGTCGGGCGGGGGACTGAGACCCAGTACTTC	CASSVGRGTETQYF
.	TRBD2	TRBV27	TRBJ2-7	16	TGTGCCAGCAGTTTAATCGGGGTTGGGGGGGGGTACGAGCAGTACTTC	CASSLIGVGGGYEQYF
once	TRBD1	TRBV5-1	TRBJ1-4	13	TGCGCCAGCAGCTCACAGGGGAGGGAAAAACTGTTTTTT	CASSSQGREKLFF
.	TRBD1	TRBV2	TRBJ1-1	14	TGTGCCAGCAGTGAACGGACAGGGAACACTGAAGCTTTCTTT	CASSERTGNTEAFF
.	TRBD2	TRBV14	TRBJ2-7	15	TGTGCCAGCAGCCAAGATAGGACTAGCTGGTACGAGCAGTACTTC	CASSQDRTSWYEQYF
.	TRBD1	TRBV6-5	TRBJ1-4	15	TGTGCCAGCAGTAGACAGGGGGCAACTAATGAAAAACTGTTTTTT	CASSRQGATNEKLFF
few	TRBD2	TRBV4-2	TRBJ2-7	17	TGTGCCAGCAGCCAAGATTGGGGTGGGAGGACTAGTGTCGAGCAGTACTTC	CASSQDWGGRTSVEQYF
few	TRBD2	TRBV6-6	TRBJ2-1	16	TGTGCCAGCAGTTACGCAAGCGGGGGCCCCTACAATGAGCAGTTCTTC	CASSYASGGPYNEQFF
.	TRBD2	TRBV2	TRBJ2-7	15	TGTGCCAGTTCCTCCGGGACTAGCGGACCGATCGAGCAGTACTTC	CASSSGTSGPIEQYF
few	.	TRBV27	TRBJ1-2	14	TGTGCCAGCAGATCAGCGGGTACTAACTATGGCTACACCTTC	CASRSAGTNYGYTF
few	TRBD2	TRBV2	TRBJ2-5	14	TGTGCCAGCAGTGCAGTAAGCGGGGAGAAGACCCAGTACTTC	CASSAVSGEKTQYF
once	TRBD2	TRBV7-2	TRBJ2-2	17	TGTGCCAGCAGCTGGGGACTAGCGGGGGGGCCAGGCGGGGAGCTGTTTTTT	CASSWGLAGGPGGELFF
.	TRBD1	TRBV29-1	TRBJ2-4	17	TGCAGCGTTGGCACCCCGAGGGGACAGGGCTCCAAAAACATTCAGTACTTC	CSVGTPRGQGSKNIQYF
.	TRBD1	TRBV6-6	TRBJ1-5	16	TGTGCCAGCAGAACACCCGGGACAGGGTACACCAGACCCCAGCATTTT	CASRTPGTGYTRPQHF
once	TRBD2	TRBV7-2	TRBJ2-3	17	TGTGCCAGCAGCTTAGCTCAGACTAGCGGGCGCACAGATACGCAGTATTTT	CASSLAQTSGRTDTQYF
.	.	TRBV14	TRBJ1-2	18	TGTGCCAGCAGCCAAGAGAGGACAGAAGCCCCCTATGAATATGGCTACACCTTC	CASSQERTEAPYEYGYTF
.	.	TRBV11-2	TRBJ2-5	17	TGTGCCAGCAGCTCACACCATTGGGCCCCGTACCAAGAGACCCAGTACTTC	CASSSHHWAPYQETQYF
.	.	TRBV10-3	TRBJ2-5	17	TGTGCCATCAGTGAGTCCGTTTCCGGGACAATCGAAGAGACCCAGTACTTC	CAISESVSGTIEETQYF
.	.	TRBV5-6	TRBJ1-2	15	TGTGCCAGCAGCCCCCAGGGGCGAGTAGCCTATGGCTACACCTTC	CASSPQGRVAYGYTF
few	.	TRBV30	TRBJ1-5	13	TGTGCCTGGACGAGGGACTCCAATCAGCCCCAGCATTTT	CAWTRDSNQPQHF
.	.	TRBV6-1	TRBJ2-7	15	TGTGCCAGCAGTGAAGGAATAGGGGCGGCTTACGAGCAGTACTTC	CASSEGIGAAYEQYF
.	.	TRBV30	TRBJ1-1	12	TGTGCCTGGAGTTGGAGTCTCACTGAAGCTTTCTTT	CAWSWSLTEAFF
.	TRBD2	TRBV7-6	TRBJ2-1	15	TGTGCCAGCACTATGGGGAGGGGACCCTACAATGAGCAGTTCTTC	CASTMGRGPYNEQFF
once	.	TRBV2	TRBJ2-7	11	TGTGCCAGCAGCGCGGACATCGAGCAGTACTTC	CASSADIEQYF
.	TRBD2	TRBV18	TRBJ2-7	15	TGTGCCAGCTCATCGGGACTAGCGGAAGCCTACGAGCAGTACTTC	CASSSGLAEAYEQYF
few	.	TRBV6-4	TRBJ2-2	14	TGTGCCAGCAGTGACGGACAGAACACCGGGGAGCTGTTTTTT	CASSDGQNTGELFF
.	TRBD1	TRBV6-6	TRBJ2-7	14	TGTGCCAGCAGTGCCTACAGGGGCTCCTACGAGCAGTACTTC	CASSAYRGSYEQYF
.	TRBD2	TRBV5-5	TRBJ2-7	14	TGTGCCAGCAGCACGGGACTAGCTCGCTACGAGCAGTACTTC	CASSTGLARYEQYF
.	TRBD2	TRBV11-2	TRBJ2-1	17	TGTGCCAGCAGGAATCGACTAGCGGGAGGAGGTGGCAATGAGCAGTTCTTC	CASRNRLAGGGGNEQFF
.	.	TRBV28	TRBJ1-4	13	TGTGCCAGCAGAAAACGGGGGAGTGAAAAACTGTTTTTT	CASRKRGSEKLFF
.	.	TRBV9	TRBJ1-2	14	TGTGCCAGCAGCGCCAACAGGGAGGGCTATGGCTACACCTTC	CASSANREGYGYTF
few	TRBD2	TRBV7-9	TRBJ2-5	15	TGTGCCAGCAGCTTGGGGACTAGCGGGAAAGAGACCCAGTACTTC	CASSLGTSGKETQYF
.	TRBD1	TRBV4-1	TRBJ1-2	15	TGCGCCAGCAGCCAAGAGGAGGGGGCAAACTATGGCTACACCTTC	CASSQEEGANYGYTF
once	.	TRBV30	TRBJ2-3	14	TGTGCCTGGAGTATCAGCGGCATCACAGATACGCAGTATTTT	CAWSISGITDTQYF
.	.	TRBV9	TRBJ1-2	13	TGTGCCAGCAGCGTAACGGGTTACTATGGCTACACCTTC	CASSVTGYYGYTF
few	.	TRBV5-4	TRBJ1-2	14	TGTGCCAGCAGCTCGGCAGGGTTGGAGTATGGCTACACCTTC	CASSSAGLEYGYTF
.	TRBD1	TRBV10-1	TRBJ2-7	16	TGCGCCAGCAGCAAACATCGGACAGGCCCCGCGAAGGAGCAGTACTTC	CASSKHRTGPAKEQYF
.	.	TRBV13	TRBJ1-1	15	TGTGCCAGCAGCTTAGGTGAGGTGGGCGGGGGGAAACCTTTCTTT	CASSLGEVGGGKPFF
.	TRBD1	TRBV11-2	TRBJ2-7	16	TGTGCCAGCAGCCTCCTAGCCGGGACAGGGCCCTACGAGCAGTACTTC	CASSLLAGTGPYEQYF
.	.	TRBV19	TRBJ1-1	12	TGTGCCAGTAGTTCCATGAACACTGAAGCTTTCTTT	CASSSMNTEAFF
.	TRBD2	TRBV7-6	TRBJ2-7	14	TGTGCCAGCAGCTTAGCGGGGGGGTTCTCCGAGCAGTACTTC	CASSLAGGFSEQYF
.	TRBD1	TRBV5-6	TRBJ1-1	15	TGTGCCAGCAGCTTGGGGGGGACAGGGGGCTCAGTAGCTTTCTTT	CASSLGGTGGSVAFF
.	TRBD1	TRBV27	TRBJ2-2	15	TGTGCCAGCAGTTTATATCAGGGGGCCACCGGGGAGCTGTTTTTT	CASSLYQGATGELFF